The clone carrying this T cell receptor (beta chain) came up a few times. This sample stems from a study of cytomegalovirus exposure and HLA in healthy donors. The study ran its PCR with 60 Vbeta and 13 Jbeta primers. Produced via immunoSEQ multiplex PCR; TCRdb's table is partial and in-frame only. Of more than 150,000 clones listed, approximately 84% were seen once; the top ten hold 0.38%. CDR3 length: 14 amino acids. V was trimmed by 5 bases and J by 3 bases, leaving 14 bases between them. Germline V gene data show CDR1 as MNHEY and CDR2 as SMNVEV (reference sequence). Sequencing was done on a sample of PBMCs. This sequence joins TRBV27 and TRBJ2-7, with unresolved D. The TCR comes from a boy aged 2 to 10 in good health and CMV-seronegative. The CDR3 DNA reads as TGTGCCAGCAGTCGCGCGGCAGAATTCTACGAGCAGTACTTC. Amino acid sequence: CASSRAAEFYEQYF.